The rows below give T cell receptor beta chains drawn from one sample of a study of T cells in Graves' hyperthyroidism and ophthalmopathy. TCRdb independently ran MiXCR on the multiplex PCR reads; one entry per CDR3 protein. This table holds under 450,000 distinct CDR3 sequences, about a sixth found once. Sequenced input: blood. The receptors here all came from a woman aged 18-29 years with Graves' hyperthyroidism. CDR3s include the opening cysteine and the closing phenylalanine or tryptophan. Fields, in order: clone size, V gene, CDR3 protein. Expanded clones are given a class, and other clones once, few, many or no size at all.

>few|TRBV7-9
CASSLPGGLAGREQFF
>.|TRBV5-1
CASSRGRSLTGNTIYF
>.|TRBV6-1
CASSTVPDRDRTYEQYF
>few|TRBV5-1
CASSPTGLSHEKLFF
>.|TRBV29-1
CSVVVGFSAYEQYF
>few|TRBV24-1
CATSDAAVGGRWHF
>once|TRBV20-1
CSARVETSGRVNEQYF
>few|TRBV6-1
CASSHHGTSGSYEQYF
>many|TRBV12-3/TRBV12-4
CASSLLAPTDTQYF
>.|TRBV5-1
CASSALPGRPETQYF
>.|TRBV5-6
CASGGLAWGKSEKLFF
>many|TRBV27
CASSLSSGGSKHEQYF
>.|TRBV7-9
CASSLTQGVTGELFF
>.|TRBV28
CASRPPGGRNTGELFF
>.|TRBV20-1
CSASDSPTYEQYF
>few|TRBV29-1
CSVERTGAYEQYF
>few|TRBV12-5
CASGLGTSNEQFF